This is a list of T cell receptor beta chains from one sample in a study of CD8+ T cells in alopecia areata. Libraries were prepared by immunoSEQ multiplex PCR; TCRdb keeps only in-frame clonotypes and omits some of them. Of about 140,000 clones in the sample, approximately 85% were seen once. This material consisted of CD8+ T cells sorted from blood, taken at week 4, from a patient treated with tofacitinib. The receptors here all came from a human donor with alopecia areata. The CDR3 runs from the conserved cysteine through the conserved F or W. Each record gives: D gene, J gene, V gene, clone size, CDR3 DNA, CDR3 protein. The D gene is left open where the match is weak. The size of a clone is reported for some rows only, either as once, few or many, or as a class for expanded clones.

D: NA; J: TRBJ1-1; V: TRBV13; size: NA; DNA: TGTGCCAGCAGCTTAGGCGGTGGGGGTCTAGGGCTAGCTGAAGCTTTCTTT; CDR3: CASSLGGGGLGLAEAFF
D: TRBD2; J: TRBJ2-3; V: TRBV7-9; size: NA; DNA: TGTGCCAGCAGCTTAGATCTGCGGGGGGCCGTCACAGATACGCAGTATTTT; CDR3: CASSLDLRGAVTDTQYF
D: NA; J: TRBJ2-7; V: TRBV29-1; size: NA; DNA: TGCAGCGTTGGGGGCAGATATCCTACCTACGAGCAGTACTTC; CDR3: CSVGGRYPTYEQYF
D: NA; J: TRBJ2-1; V: TRBV4-1; size: once; DNA: TGCGCCAGCAGCGCGTACCCGGGACTCATTAATGAGCAGTTCTTC; CDR3: CASSAYPGLINEQFF
D: NA; J: TRBJ2-4; V: TRBV30; size: few; DNA: TGTGCCTGGAGTTACTACACGTCAGCCAAAAACATTCAGTACTTC; CDR3: CAWSYYTSAKNIQYF
D: TRBD1; J: TRBJ1-5; V: TRBV5-6; size: NA; DNA: TGTGCCAGCAGCTTGGACGGACAGGGGAGCAATCAGCCCCAGCATTTT; CDR3: CASSLDGQGSNQPQHF
D: NA; J: TRBJ2-5; V: TRBV7-9; size: NA; DNA: TGTGCCAGCAGGTCGGGGGCCGGGGAGACCCAGTACTTC; CDR3: CASRSGAGETQYF
D: NA; J: TRBJ2-7; V: TRBV27; size: NA; DNA: TGTGCCAGCAGTTTACCTGGGCCAGGGAGAGAGCAGTACTTC; CDR3: CASSLPGPGREQYF
D: NA; J: TRBJ2-5; V: TRBV6-5; size: NA; DNA: TGTGCCAGCAGTTACTCGATTGGAGAGGGAGAGACCCAGTACTTC; CDR3: CASSYSIGEGETQYF
D: NA; J: TRBJ2-7; V: TRBV10-3; size: once; DNA: TGTGCCATCAGTGCACCCGGTCCCTACGAGCAGTACTTC; CDR3: CAISAPGPYEQYF
D: TRBD2; J: TRBJ2-3; V: TRBV9; size: NA; DNA: TGTGCCAGCAGCCCAACGACTAGCGGGGGGCCTTGGGATACGCAGTATTTT; CDR3: CASSPTTSGGPWDTQYF
D: TRBD1; J: TRBJ2-3; V: TRBV29-1; size: NA; DNA: TGCAGCGTTGAAGATGCGGACAGGGGGCGGGCAGATACGCAGTATTTT; CDR3: CSVEDADRGRADTQYF
D: NA; J: TRBJ2-1; V: TRBV2; size: few; DNA: TGTGCCAGCAGGAGGGTTGGGATCTCCTACAATGAGCAGTTCTTC; CDR3: CASRRVGISYNEQFF
D: NA; J: TRBJ1-1; V: TRBV7-9; size: once; DNA: TGTGCCAGCAGCTCAAACAGGGTTTTGAACACTGAAGCTTTCTTT; CDR3: CASSSNRVLNTEAFF
D: TRBD2; J: TRBJ2-7; V: TRBV4-2; size: NA; DNA: TGTGCCAGCAGCCAAGGACTAGCTCGTTTTTTC; CDR3: CASSQGLARFF
D: NA; J: TRBJ2-7; V: TRBV14; size: few; DNA: TGTGCCAGCAGCCAAGAATACGAGCAGTACTTC; CDR3: CASSQEYEQYF
D: NA; J: TRBJ2-7; V: TRBV11-3; size: NA; DNA: TGTGCCAGCAGCCCCCAGGGGTCGTTTTACGAGCAGTACTTC; CDR3: CASSPQGSFYEQYF
D: NA; J: TRBJ1-6; V: TRBV7-2; size: NA; DNA: TGTGCCAGCAGACCCACCCTGGGGAACTCACCCCTCCACTTT; CDR3: CASRPTLGNSPLHF
D: NA; J: TRBJ2-7; V: TRBV4-1; size: NA; DNA: TGCGCCAGCAGCCAGGGTGATTCGGCATACGAGCAGTACTTC; CDR3: CASSQGDSAYEQYF
D: NA; J: TRBJ1-6; V: TRBV7-2; size: NA; DNA: TGTGCCAGCAGCTTGGGAGCCGCTAATTCACCCCTCCACTTT; CDR3: CASSLGAANSPLHF
D: NA; J: TRBJ1-1; V: TRBV7-3; size: NA; DNA: TGTGCCAGCAGCTTAAGTTGGAGAACTGAAGCTTTCTTT; CDR3: CASSLSWRTEAFF
D: TRBD2; J: TRBJ2-5; V: TRBV4-3; size: NA; DNA: TGCGCCAGCAGCCTTATACTAGCGGTCCAAGAGACCCAGTACTTC; CDR3: CASSLILAVQETQYF
D: TRBD1; J: TRBJ2-7; V: TRBV7-9; size: NA; DNA: TGTGCCAGCAGGGATGCCGGACAGGCCTACGAGCAGTACTTC; CDR3: CASRDAGQAYEQYF
D: TRBD1; J: TRBJ1-1; V: TRBV7-9; size: NA; DNA: TGTGCCAGCAGCGAGAGGACAGGGAACACTGAAGCTTTCTTT; CDR3: CASSERTGNTEAFF
D: NA; J: TRBJ2-1; V: TRBV6-6; size: NA; DNA: TGTGCCAGCAGTTACTACCCGTCCCCTGAGCAGTTCTTC; CDR3: CASSYYPSPEQFF
D: TRBD1; J: TRBJ2-7; V: TRBV15; size: NA; DNA: TGTGCCACCAGCAGGACAGGGGGCACCTACGAGCAGTACTTC; CDR3: CATSRTGGTYEQYF
D: TRBD1; J: TRBJ1-2; V: TRBV6-5; size: NA; DNA: TGTGCCAGCAGTTACTCAGGGGGCGATATCTATGGCTACACCTTC; CDR3: CASSYSGGDIYGYTF
D: NA; J: TRBJ2-7; V: TRBV5-1; size: NA; DNA: TGCGCCAGCAGCTCCGACGACAACTACGAGCAGTACTTC; CDR3: CASSSDDNYEQYF
D: TRBD2; J: TRBJ2-5; V: TRBV30; size: NA; DNA: TGTGCCTGGAGTGGAAGCGGGGGGGTCCAAGAGACCCAGTACTTC; CDR3: CAWSGSGGVQETQYF
D: TRBD1; J: TRBJ1-1; V: TRBV13; size: NA; DNA: TGTGCCAGCAGCTTAAGTCCCGGACAGGGGGACACTGAAGCTTTCTTT; CDR3: CASSLSPGQGDTEAFF
D: NA; J: TRBJ1-5; V: TRBV4-1; size: NA; DNA: TGCGCCAGCAGCCACGCTGCGGGCATGTTACAGCCCCAGCATTTT; CDR3: CASSHAAGMLQPQHF
D: NA; J: TRBJ2-7; V: TRBV5-1; size: NA; DNA: TGCGCCAGCAGCTTGTTTAGCGGAATATCCTACGAGCAGTACTTC; CDR3: CASSLFSGISYEQYF
D: TRBD1; J: TRBJ1-2; V: TRBV29-1; size: NA; DNA: TGCAGCGTCGGCGGGACAGGGAGGTATGGCTACACCTTC; CDR3: CSVGGTGRYGYTF
D: NA; J: TRBJ2-1; V: TRBV27; size: NA; DNA: TGTGCCAGCAGTCCTAAGACAGGAAATGAGCAGTTCTTC; CDR3: CASSPKTGNEQFF
D: NA; J: TRBJ2-7; V: TRBV9; size: NA; DNA: TGTGCCAGCAGCGTAGAGAGGACGGGGCGCGAGCAGTACTTC; CDR3: CASSVERTGREQYF
D: NA; J: TRBJ1-1; V: TRBV29-1; size: NA; DNA: TGCAGCGTTGAAGTGGCTGAAGCTTTCTTT; CDR3: CSVEVAEAFF
D: NA; J: TRBJ1-1; V: TRBV6-5; size: NA; DNA: TGTGCCAGCAGTTACAGGCGGGAAGCTTTCTTT; CDR3: CASSYRREAFF
D: NA; J: TRBJ2-7; V: TRBV5-1; size: NA; DNA: TGCGCCAGCAGTGTCGGCGGCGTGCAGTACTTC; CDR3: CASSVGGVQYF
D: NA; J: TRBJ2-3; V: TRBV7-2; size: NA; DNA: TGTGCCAGCAGCTGGTATCTGGGGAGCGGAGGGGAGGCGCAGTATTTT; CDR3: CASSWYLGSGGEAQYF
D: TRBD1; J: TRBJ2-2; V: TRBV29-1; size: NA; DNA: TGCAGCGGGACAGGGGACACCGGGGAGCTGTTTTTT; CDR3: CSGTGDTGELFF
D: TRBD1; J: TRBJ2-1; V: TRBV7-9; size: NA; DNA: TGTGCCAGCAGCAAGGGGGCTGAGCAGTTCTTC; CDR3: CASSKGAEQFF